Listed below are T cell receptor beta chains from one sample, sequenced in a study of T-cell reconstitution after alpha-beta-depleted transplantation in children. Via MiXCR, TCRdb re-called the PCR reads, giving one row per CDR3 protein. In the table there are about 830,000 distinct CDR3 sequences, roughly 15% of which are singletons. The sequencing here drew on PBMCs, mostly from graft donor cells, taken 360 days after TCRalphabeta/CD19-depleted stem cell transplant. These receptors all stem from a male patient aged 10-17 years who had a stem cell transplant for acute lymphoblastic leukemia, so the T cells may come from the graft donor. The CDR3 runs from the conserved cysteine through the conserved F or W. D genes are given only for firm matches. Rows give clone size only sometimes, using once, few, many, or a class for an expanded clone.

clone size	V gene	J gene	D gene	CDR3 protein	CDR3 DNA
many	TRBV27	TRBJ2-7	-	CASSPGTPIYEQYF	TGTGCCAGCAGTCCCGGGACTCCAATCTACGAGCAGTACTTC
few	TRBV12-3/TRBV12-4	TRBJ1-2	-	CASRQGFLPYGYTF	TGTGCCAGCAGACAGGGTTTCCTTCCCTATGGCTACACCTTC
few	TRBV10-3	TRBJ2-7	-	CAISDPGTIYEQYF	TGTGCCATCAGTGATCCCGGGACAATTTACGAGCAGTACTTC
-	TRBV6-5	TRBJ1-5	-	CASSYALGLGAQHF	TGTGCCAGCAGTTATGCACTAGGACTCGGCGCCCAGCATTTT
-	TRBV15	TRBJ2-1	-	CATSRAPTRLSASYNEQFF	TGTGCCACCAGCAGAGCCCCGACTCGACTAAGCGCGTCCTACAATGAGCAGTTCTTC
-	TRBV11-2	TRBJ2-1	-	CASSVGQGAQLAGRVKFF	-
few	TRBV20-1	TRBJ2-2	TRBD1	CSAFDRGEAGELFF	TGCAGTGCTTTCGACAGGGGGGAGGCCGGGGAGCTGTTTTTT
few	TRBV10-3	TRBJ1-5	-	CAISESTAPGNQPQHF	TGTGCCATCAGTGAGTCGACAGCCCCAGGCAATCAGCCCCAGCATTTT
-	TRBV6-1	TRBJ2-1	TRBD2	CASTHSPSGRDEQFF	TGTGCCAGCACCCACAGTCCTAGCGGGAGAGATGAGCAGTTCTTC
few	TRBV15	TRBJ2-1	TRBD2	CATSSRLAGGSYNEQFF	TGTGCCACCAGCTCACGACTAGCGGGGGGATCCTACAATGAGCAGTTCTTC
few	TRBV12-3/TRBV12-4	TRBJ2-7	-	CASSTGYAVDEQYF	TGTGCCAGCAGCACAGGGTACGCGGTGGACGAGCAGTACTTC
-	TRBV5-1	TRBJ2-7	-	CACNNQGNDMPYEQYF	TGCGCCTGCAACAACCAGGGCAATGATATGCCCTACGAGCAGTACTTC
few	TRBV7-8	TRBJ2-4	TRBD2	CASSLVPSGQAKNIQYF	TGTGCCAGCAGCTTAGTACCTAGCGGGCAGGCCAAAAACATTCAGTACTTC
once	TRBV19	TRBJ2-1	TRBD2	CASSSRTSGRISYNEQFF	TGTGCCAGTAGTTCTCGGACTAGCGGGAGGATCTCCTACAATGAGCAGTTCTTC
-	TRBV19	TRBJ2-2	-	CASSLTRHKNTGELFF	TGTGCCAGTAGTCTAACCCGACATAAGAACACCGGGGAGCTGTTTTTT
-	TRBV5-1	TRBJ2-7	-	CASSIGTRYEQYF	TGCGCCAGCAGCATAGGGACGCGGTACGAGCAGTACTTC
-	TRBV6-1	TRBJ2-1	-	CATHSGSYNEQFF	TGTGCCACCCACTCTGGGTCCTACAATGAGCAGTTCTTC
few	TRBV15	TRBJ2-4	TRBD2	CATSTLAGGPVNIQYF	TGTGCCACCAGCACCCTAGCGGGAGGGCCTGTAAACATTCAGTACTTC
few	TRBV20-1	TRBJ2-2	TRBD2	CSAIRSGRVGELFF	TGCAGTGCTATTCGCAGCGGGAGGGTCGGGGAGCTGTTTTTT
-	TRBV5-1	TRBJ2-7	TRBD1	CASSLATGGLAYEQYF	TGCGCCAGCAGCTTGGCCACAGGGGGCCTTGCCTACGAGCAGTACTTC
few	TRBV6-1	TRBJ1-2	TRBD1	CASSGLTGIYGYTF	TGTGCCAGCAGTGGACTGACAGGGATCTATGGCTACACCTTC
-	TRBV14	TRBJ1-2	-	CASSQARAPGDGYTF	TGTGCCAGCAGCCAAGCCCGTGCCCCCGGGGATGGCTACACCTTC
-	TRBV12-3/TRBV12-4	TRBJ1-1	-	CASNLRRENTEAFF	TGTGCCAGCAACCTCAGGAGGGAGAACACTGAAGCTTTCTTT
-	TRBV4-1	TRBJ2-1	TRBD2	CASSLSQGLAGVREQFF	TGCGCCAGCAGCCTTTCCCAGGGACTAGCGGGAGTCAGAGAGCAGTTCTTC
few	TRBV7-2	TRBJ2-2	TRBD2	CASSLNVLAGAGELFF	TGTGCCAGCAGCTTAAACGTCCTAGCGGGAGCCGGGGAGCTGTTTTTT
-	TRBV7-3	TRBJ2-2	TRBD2	CASSLIRVVAGGTGELFF	TGTGCCAGCAGCTTAATACGTGTGGTAGCGGGCGGTACCGGGGAGCTGTTTTTT
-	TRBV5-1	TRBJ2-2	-	CASSLAKGRMIEGELFF	TGCGCCAGCAGCTTGGCCAAGGGGAGGATGATAGAAGGGGAGCTGTTTTTT
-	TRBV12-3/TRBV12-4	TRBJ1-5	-	CASRDVRGVGNQPQHF	TGTGCCAGCAGAGACGTCAGGGGTGTGGGCAATCAGCCCCAGCATTTT
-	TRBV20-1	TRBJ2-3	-	CSATQGVTDTQYF	TGCAGTGCTACACAAGGGGTCACAGATACGCAGTATTTT
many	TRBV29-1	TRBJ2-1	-	CSVASFNEQFF	TGCAGCGTTGCCAGCTTCAATGAGCAGTTCTTC
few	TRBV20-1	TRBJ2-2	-	CSPRRANTGELFF	TGCAGTCCCAGACGGGCCAACACCGGGGAGCTGTTTTTT
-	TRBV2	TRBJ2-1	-	CASSEPRTDNEQFF	TGTGCCAGCAGTGAACCTCGGACTGACAATGAGCAGTTCTTC
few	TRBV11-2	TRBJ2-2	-	CASSSLQGTGELFF	TGTGCCAGCAGCTCACTACAGGGCACCGGGGAGCTGTTTTTT
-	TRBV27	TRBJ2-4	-	CASSLRGISKNIQYF	TGTGCCAGCAGTTTGAGGGGGATAAGCAAAAACATTCAGTACTTC
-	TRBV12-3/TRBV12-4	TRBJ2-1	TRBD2	CARSFPGLALRSYNEQFF	TGTGCCCGCAGTTTTCCGGGACTAGCTCTTCGCTCCTACAATGAGCAGTTCTTC
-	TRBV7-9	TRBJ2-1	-	CASSVLAPEQFF	TGTGCCAGCAGCGTCCTAGCCCCTGAGCAGTTCTTC
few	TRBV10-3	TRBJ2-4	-	CAISDRGAKNIQYF	TGTGCCATCAGTGATCGGGGAGCCAAAAACATTCAGTACTTC
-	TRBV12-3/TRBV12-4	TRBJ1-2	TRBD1	CASNSGTANYGYTF	TGTGCCAGCAACTCCGGGACAGCTAACTATGGCTACACCTTC
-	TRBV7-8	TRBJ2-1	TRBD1	CASSFYRGNNEQFF	TGTGCCAGCAGCTTTTACAGGGGAAACAATGAGCAGTTCTTC
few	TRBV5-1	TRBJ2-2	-	CASSPGSDRTGELFF	TGCGCCAGCAGCCCGGGGAGCGATCGAACCGGGGAGCTGTTTTTT
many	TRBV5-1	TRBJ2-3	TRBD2	CASRLAGLEDTQYF	TGCGCCAGCAGGCTAGCGGGACTTGAAGATACGCAGTATTTT
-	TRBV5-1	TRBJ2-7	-	CASGAGVYYEQYF	TGCGCCAGCGGAGCGGGTGTTTACTACGAGCAGTACTTC
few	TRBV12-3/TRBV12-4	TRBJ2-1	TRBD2	CASSGGGTSGVYEQFF	TGTGCCAGCAGTGGGGGTGGGACTAGCGGGGTCTATGAGCAGTTCTTC
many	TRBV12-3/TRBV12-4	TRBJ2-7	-	CASGAAMGVSYEQYF	TGTGCCAGCGGGGCGGCAATGGGAGTATCCTACGAGCAGTACTTC
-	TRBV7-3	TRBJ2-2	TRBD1	CASSLTSIGTETGELFF	TGTGCCAGCAGCTTAACCTCGATTGGGACAGAAACCGGGGAGCTGTTTTTT
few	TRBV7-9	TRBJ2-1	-	CASSLVRRILYEQFF	TGTGCCAGCAGCTTAGTGCGGCGAATCCTCTATGAGCAGTTCTTC
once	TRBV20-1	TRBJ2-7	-	CSARGRGTYEQYF	TGCAGTGCTAGAGGAAGAGGGACCTACGAGCAGTACTTC
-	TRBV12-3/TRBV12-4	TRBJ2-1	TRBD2	CASSLIGLGPSEQFF	TGTGCCAGCAGTTTAATCGGACTAGGCCCAAGTGAGCAGTTCTTC
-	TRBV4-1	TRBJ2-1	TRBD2	CASSQPGLAGIVNEQFF	TGCGCCAGCAGCCAACCGGGACTAGCGGGAATAGTCAATGAGCAGTTCTTC
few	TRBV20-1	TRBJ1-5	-	CSASWPGMGNQPQHF	TGCAGTGCTAGTTGGCCAGGGATGGGCAATCAGCCCCAGCATTTT
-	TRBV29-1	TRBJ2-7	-	CSVWLSLYEQYF	TGCAGCGTTTGGTTAAGCCTCTACGAGCAGTACTTC
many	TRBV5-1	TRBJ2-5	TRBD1	CASSTGQQETQYF	TGCGCCAGCAGCACGGGACAGCAAGAGACCCAGTACTTC
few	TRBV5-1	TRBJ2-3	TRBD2	CASSLLLAGYRADTQYF	TGCGCCAGCAGCTTGTTATTAGCGGGCTATAGGGCAGATACGCAGTATTTT